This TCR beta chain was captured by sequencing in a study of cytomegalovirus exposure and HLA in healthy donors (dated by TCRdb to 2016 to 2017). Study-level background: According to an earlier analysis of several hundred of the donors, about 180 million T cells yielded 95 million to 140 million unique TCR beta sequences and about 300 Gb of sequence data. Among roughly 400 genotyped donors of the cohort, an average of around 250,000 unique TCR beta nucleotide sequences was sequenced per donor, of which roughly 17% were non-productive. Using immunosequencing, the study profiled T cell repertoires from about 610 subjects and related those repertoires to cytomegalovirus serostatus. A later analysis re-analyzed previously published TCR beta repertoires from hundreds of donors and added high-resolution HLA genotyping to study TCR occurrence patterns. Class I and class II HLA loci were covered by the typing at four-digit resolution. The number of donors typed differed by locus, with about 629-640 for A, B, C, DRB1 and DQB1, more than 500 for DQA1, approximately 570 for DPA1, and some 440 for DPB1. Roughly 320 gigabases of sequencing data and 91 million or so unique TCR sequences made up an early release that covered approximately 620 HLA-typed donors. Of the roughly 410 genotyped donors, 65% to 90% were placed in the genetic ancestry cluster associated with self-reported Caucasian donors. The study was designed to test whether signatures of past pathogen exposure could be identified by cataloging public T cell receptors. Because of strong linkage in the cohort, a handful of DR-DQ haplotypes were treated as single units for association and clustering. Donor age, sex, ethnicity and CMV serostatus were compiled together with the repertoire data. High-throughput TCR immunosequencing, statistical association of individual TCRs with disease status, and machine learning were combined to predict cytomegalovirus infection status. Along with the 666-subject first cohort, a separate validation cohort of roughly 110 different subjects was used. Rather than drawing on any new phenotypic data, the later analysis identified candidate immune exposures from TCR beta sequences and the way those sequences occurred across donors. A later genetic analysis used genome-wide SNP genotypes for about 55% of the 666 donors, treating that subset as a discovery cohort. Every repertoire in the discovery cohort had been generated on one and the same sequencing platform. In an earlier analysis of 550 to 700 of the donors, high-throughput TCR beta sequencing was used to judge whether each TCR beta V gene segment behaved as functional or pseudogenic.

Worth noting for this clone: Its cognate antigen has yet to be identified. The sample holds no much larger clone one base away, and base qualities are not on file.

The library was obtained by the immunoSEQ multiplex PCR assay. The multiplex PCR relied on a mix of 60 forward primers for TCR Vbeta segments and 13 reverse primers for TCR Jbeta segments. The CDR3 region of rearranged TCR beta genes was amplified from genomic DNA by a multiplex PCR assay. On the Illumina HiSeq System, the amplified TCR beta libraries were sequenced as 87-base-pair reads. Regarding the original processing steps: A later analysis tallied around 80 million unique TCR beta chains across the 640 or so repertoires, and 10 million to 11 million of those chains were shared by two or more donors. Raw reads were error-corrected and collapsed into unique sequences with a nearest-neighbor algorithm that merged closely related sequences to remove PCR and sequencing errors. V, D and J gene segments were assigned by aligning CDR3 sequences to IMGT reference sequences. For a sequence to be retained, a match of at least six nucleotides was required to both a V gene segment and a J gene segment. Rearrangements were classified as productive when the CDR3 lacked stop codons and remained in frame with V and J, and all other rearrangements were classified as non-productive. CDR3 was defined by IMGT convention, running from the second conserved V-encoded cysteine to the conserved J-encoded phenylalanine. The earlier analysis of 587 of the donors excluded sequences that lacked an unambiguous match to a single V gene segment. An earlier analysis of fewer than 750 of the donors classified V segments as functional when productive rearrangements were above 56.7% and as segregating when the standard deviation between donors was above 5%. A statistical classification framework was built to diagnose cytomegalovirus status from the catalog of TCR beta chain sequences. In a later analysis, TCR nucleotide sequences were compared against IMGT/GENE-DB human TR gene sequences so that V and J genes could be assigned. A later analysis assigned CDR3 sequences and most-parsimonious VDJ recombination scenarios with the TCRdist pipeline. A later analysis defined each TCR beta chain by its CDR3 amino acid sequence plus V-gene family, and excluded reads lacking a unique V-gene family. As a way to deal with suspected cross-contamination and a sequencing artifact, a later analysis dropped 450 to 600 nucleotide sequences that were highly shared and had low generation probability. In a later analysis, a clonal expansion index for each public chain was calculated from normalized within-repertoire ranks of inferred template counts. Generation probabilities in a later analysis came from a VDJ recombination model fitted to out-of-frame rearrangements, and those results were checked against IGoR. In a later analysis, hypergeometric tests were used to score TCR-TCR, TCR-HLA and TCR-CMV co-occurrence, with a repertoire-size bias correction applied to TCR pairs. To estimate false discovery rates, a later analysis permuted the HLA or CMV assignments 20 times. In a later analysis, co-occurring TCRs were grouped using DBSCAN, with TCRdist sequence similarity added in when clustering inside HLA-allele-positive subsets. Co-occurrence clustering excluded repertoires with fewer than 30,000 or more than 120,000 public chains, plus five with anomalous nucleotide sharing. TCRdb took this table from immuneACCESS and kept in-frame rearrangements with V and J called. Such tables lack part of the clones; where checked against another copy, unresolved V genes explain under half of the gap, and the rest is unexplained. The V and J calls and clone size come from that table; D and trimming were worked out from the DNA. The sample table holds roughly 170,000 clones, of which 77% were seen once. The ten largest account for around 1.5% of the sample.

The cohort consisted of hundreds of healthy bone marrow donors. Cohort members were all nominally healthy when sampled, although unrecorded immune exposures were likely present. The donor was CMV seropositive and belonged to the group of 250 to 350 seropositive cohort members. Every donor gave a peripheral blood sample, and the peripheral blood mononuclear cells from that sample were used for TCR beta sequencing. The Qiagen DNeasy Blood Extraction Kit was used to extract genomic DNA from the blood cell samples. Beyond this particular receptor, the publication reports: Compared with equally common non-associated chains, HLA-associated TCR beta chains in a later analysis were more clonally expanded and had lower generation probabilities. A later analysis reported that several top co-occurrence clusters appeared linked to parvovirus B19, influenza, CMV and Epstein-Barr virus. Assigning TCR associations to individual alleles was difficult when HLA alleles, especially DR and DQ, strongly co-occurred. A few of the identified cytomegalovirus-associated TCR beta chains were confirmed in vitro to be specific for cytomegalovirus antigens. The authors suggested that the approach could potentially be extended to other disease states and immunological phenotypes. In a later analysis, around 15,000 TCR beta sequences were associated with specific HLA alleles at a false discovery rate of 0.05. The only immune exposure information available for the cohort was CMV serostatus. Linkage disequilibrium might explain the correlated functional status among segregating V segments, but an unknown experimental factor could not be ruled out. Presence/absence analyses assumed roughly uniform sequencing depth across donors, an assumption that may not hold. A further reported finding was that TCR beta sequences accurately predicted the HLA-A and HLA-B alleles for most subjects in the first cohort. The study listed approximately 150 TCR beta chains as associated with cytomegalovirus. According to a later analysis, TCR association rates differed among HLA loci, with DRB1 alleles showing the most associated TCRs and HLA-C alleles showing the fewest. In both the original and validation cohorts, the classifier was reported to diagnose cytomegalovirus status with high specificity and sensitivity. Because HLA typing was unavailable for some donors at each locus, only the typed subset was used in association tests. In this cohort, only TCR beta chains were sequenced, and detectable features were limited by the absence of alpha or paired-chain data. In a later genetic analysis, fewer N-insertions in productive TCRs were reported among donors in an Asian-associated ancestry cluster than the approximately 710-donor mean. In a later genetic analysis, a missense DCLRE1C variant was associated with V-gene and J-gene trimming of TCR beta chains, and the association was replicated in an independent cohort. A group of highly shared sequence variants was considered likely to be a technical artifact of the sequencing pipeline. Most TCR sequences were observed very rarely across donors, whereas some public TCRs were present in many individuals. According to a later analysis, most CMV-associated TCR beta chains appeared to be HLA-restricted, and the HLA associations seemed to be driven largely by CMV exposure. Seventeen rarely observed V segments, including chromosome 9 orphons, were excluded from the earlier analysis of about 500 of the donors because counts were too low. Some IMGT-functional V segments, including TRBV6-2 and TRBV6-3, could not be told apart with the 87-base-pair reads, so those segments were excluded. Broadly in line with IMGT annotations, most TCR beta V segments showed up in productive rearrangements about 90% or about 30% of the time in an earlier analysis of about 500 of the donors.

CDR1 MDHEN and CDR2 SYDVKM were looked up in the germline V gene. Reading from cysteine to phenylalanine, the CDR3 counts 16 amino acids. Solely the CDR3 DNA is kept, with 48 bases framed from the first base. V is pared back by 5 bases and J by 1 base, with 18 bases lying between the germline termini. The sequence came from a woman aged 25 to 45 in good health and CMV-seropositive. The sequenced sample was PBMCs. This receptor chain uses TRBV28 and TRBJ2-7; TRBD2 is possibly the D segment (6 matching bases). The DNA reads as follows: TGTGCCAGCAGTCGGGACTTTCCCCAGACTTCCTACGAGCAGTACTTC. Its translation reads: CASSRDFPQTSYEQYF.